This TCR beta chain comes out of a study of identical twins. This CDR3 has 16 residues. Unmatched junction bases numbered 14, after V lost 6 bases and J lost 3 bases. Germline CDR1 DFQATT, CDR2 SNEGSKA (reference sequence). TCRdb redid the calling of the 5' RACE reads with MiXCR, one entry per CDR3 protein. Among 470,000 or so distinct CDR3 sequences, 20% to 25% were seen once, and the ten largest hold about 2.7%. These data were also reused for a study on T cells expressing NK-cell markers. As reported in that work: Also leading the CD3+CD56-NKG2C+ fraction in a handful of donors were these clonotypes.

The sequencing input was CD4+ T cells sorted from blood. The TCR was taken from a woman younger than 35 in good health. V is TRBV20-1 and J is TRBJ2-1; 7 bases map to TRBD2. The CDR3 here is CSAPEPSASGYNEQFF. CDR3 in DNA: TGCAGTGCCCCCGAGCCCTCCGCTAGCGGCTACAATGAGCAGTTCTTC.